These 23 T cell receptor beta chains were all obtained from the same sample, sequenced in a study of human T cells and chemical hapten exposure. MiXCR, applied by TCRdb to the RACE reads, yields one record per CDR3 protein. In the table there are about 85,000 distinct CDR3 sequences, about 8.5% of which are singletons. Time point here: pre-sensitization, week 0. Specified treatment: therapeutic diphenylcyclopropenone sensitization with weekly scalp DPC. Sequencing used whole blood, obtained in connection with sensitization to the hapten diphenylcyclopropenone (DPC). The receptors were gathered from a man aged 35-49 years with alopecia areata. Some clones in this sample may be carry-over from other donors' samples.

This clonotype appeared many times. V and J are TRBV28 and TRBJ2-3, with D perhaps matching TRBD2 (5 bases). Germline CDR1 and CDR2: MDHEN and SYDVKM. V was cut by 5 bases and J by 6 bases, with 9 bases left in between. The CDR3 covers 12 residues. CDR3: CASSLAGDTQYF. CDR3 DNA sequence: TGTGCCAGCAGTCTAGCCGGGGATACGCAGTATTTT.

This clonotype was observed many times. This rearrangement joins TRBV12-3 or TRBV12-4 to TRBJ1-2, with TRBD1 as a possible D gene (6 bases). V shed 4 bases and J shed 3 bases, with 12 bases lying between them. The CDR3 is 14 amino acids. The DNA of the CDR3 is TGTGCCAGCAGTTCTCCCGGGACATACTATGGCTACACCTTC. Encoded protein: CASSSPGTYYGYTF.

J is TRBJ2-2 and V is TRBV7-9; TRBD1 agrees at 10 bases. The germline V gene has CDR1 SEHNR and CDR2 FQNEAQ (reference sequence). CDR3 length: 16 amino acids. Unmatched junction bases numbered 7, after V lost 4 bases and J lost 5 bases. CDR3 sequence (DNA): TGTGCCAGCAGCTGGGACTCGGGACAGGGGACCGGGGAGCTGTTTTTT. This translates into CASSWDSGQGTGELFF.

This clonotype turned up a few times. The chain combines TRBV2 with TRBJ1-5; D is undetermined. The CDR3 loop spans 17 amino acids. V lost 2 bases and J 3 bases, leaving 17 bases between the germline ends. Germline V lookup: CDR1 SNHLY, CDR2 FYNNEI. The CDR3 spells CASSERRAPLFNQPQHF. The CDR3 DNA is TGTGCCAGCAGTGAACGGAGGGCCCCCCTCTTCAATCAGCCCCAGCATTTT.

In the case of this clonotype: Compared with germline, one end of the junction differs, possibly owing to a read error. This sequence joins TRBV7-9 and TRBJ2-5, with D perhaps TRBD1 (5 bases). This CDR3 region has 14 residues. Germline V gene lookup returns CDR1 SEHNR and CDR2 FQNEAQ (reference sequence). CDR3 residues: CASILAREQETQYF. Here the CDR3 DNA reads TGTGCCAGCATCTTAGCCAGGGAACAAGAGACCCAGTACTTC. The full variable domain, its missing parts supplied by reference TRBV7-9 and TRBJ2-5, is DTGVSQNPRHKITKRGQNVTFRCDPISEHNRLYWYRQTLGQGPEFLTYFQNEAQLEKSRLLSDRFSAERPKGSFSTLEIQRTEQGDSAMYLCASILAREQETQYFGPGTRLLVL.

The table lists this clonotype with a few counts. V is TRBV6-2 or TRBV6-3 and J is TRBJ2-1; D gene unclear. V shed 2 bases and J shed 6 bases, with 11 bases lying between them. Germline V CDR1 and CDR2: MNHEY, SVGEGT. CDR3 length: 14 amino acids. CDR3 coding DNA: TGTGCCAGCAGTTACGGGTCCCCCCCCAATGAGCAGTTCTTC. Its protein product is CASSYGSPPNEQFF.

This clonotype was detected many times. The chain has TRBV5-1 and TRBJ1-5; TRBD1 matches 7 bases. The CDR3 totals 15 residues. The V and J ends lost 4 bases and 1 base, in that order; junction bases with no gene match: 5. Germline V gene lookup returns CDR1 SGHRS and CDR2 YFSETQ. CDR3 in amino acids: CASSPTTGSNQPQHF. The DNA for the CDR3 is TGCGCCAGCAGCCCGACGACAGGGAGCAATCAGCCCCAGCATTTT.

Only a few counts were recorded for this clonotype. The chain combines TRBV7-8 with TRBJ2-7, with a weak D call TRBD1 (6 bases). The germline gives CDR1 SGHVS, CDR2 FQNEAQ. V was cut by 5 bases and J by 4 bases, with 12 bases left in between. This CDR3 contains 13 residues. DNA for the CDR3: TGTGCCAGCAGCCCCAGGGGTTTGTACGAGCAGTACGTC. It codes for CASSPRGLYEQYV.

The sample holds many counts of this clonotype. This chain uses TRBV7-8 with TRBJ2-4; D is undetermined. The CDR3 runs to 11 residues. CDR1 is SGHVS, CDR2 FQNEAQ, per germline. The V gene lost 5 bases and the J gene lost 9 bases, with 8 bases spanning the gap. CDR3 residues: CASSRTAIQYF. Here the CDR3 DNA reads TGTGCCAGCAGCCGGACCGCCATTCAGTACTTC.

Ten or more counts support this clonotype. The J gene is TRBJ2-5, the V gene TRBV28; 7 positions match TRBD1. This CDR3 spans 18 amino acids. Germline V gene sequence: CDR1 MDHEN, CDR2 SYDVKM. V lost 2 bases, J lost 7 bases, and 19 bases stayed unmatched. CDR3 amino acids: CASSLRKDRLGGRGTQYF. In DNA form, the CDR3 reads TGTGCCAGCAGTTTAAGAAAGGACAGATTAGGGGGCCGGGGGACCCAGTACTTC.

The chain uses TRBV7-6 and TRBJ2-1; 7 positions match TRBD2. CDR1 SGHVS and CDR2 FNYEAQ come from the germline V gene. The trim removed 0 bases at V and 7 bases at J, leaving 3 bases unmatched. The CDR3 loop spans 14 amino acids. DNA of the CDR3: TGTGCCAGCAGCTTAGCCCGGCGGGGGAATGAGCAGTTCTTC. It specifies CASSLARRGNEQFF.

The chain couples TRBV24-1 to TRBJ2-2; 8 positions match TRBD1. CDR3 length: 17 amino acids. The V segment lost 5 bases and the J segment 0 bases; nucleotides outside the gene matches: 7. CDR1 is KGHDR, CDR2 SFDVKD, per germline. This CDR3 reads CATSARTGTTNTGELFF. As DNA, the CDR3 is TGTGCCACCAGTGCCCGGACAGGGACAACGAACACCGGGGAGCTGTTTTTT.

This clonotype appeared a few times. CDR3 in amino acids: CSAPGTGTYNEQFF. CDR3 DNA sequence: TGCAGTGCACCCGGGACAGGGACCTACAATGAGCAGTTCTTC. The V and J genes are TRBV20-1 and TRBJ2-1; 9 bases map to TRBD1. This CDR3 contains 14 residues. Germline CDR1 reads DFQATT; CDR2 reads SNEGSKA (reference sequence). Unmatched junction bases numbered 5, after V lost 6 bases and J lost 2 bases.

This clonotype was counted only a few times. This chain joins TRBV7-8 and TRBJ1-5; 7 nucleotides agree with TRBD1. Losses at the gene ends were 0 bases for V and 0 bases for J; bases not matched to a gene: 5. In germline, CDR1 is SGHVS, CDR2 FQNEAQ. The CDR3 is made up of 17 amino acids. CDR3 sequence: CASSLAGTEGSNQPQHF. The CDR3 DNA reads TGTGCCAGCAGCTTAGCGGGGACAGAGGGTAGCAATCAGCCCCAGCATTTT.

The V gene is TRBV12-3 or TRBV12-4, the J gene TRBJ2-1, with 8 bases matching TRBD2. V gave up 5 bases and J gave up 10 bases; unmatched junction bases: 10. This CDR3 comprises 14 residues. The CDR3, as DNA: TGTGCCAGCAGTCTATTGGGGACTAGTGAGGAGCAGTTCTTC. It yields the protein CASSLLGTSEEQFF.

In its sample, this clonotype was seen a few times. The chain combines TRBV11-1 with TRBJ2-4; no firm D call. Trimming took 6 bases from V and 8 from J, leaving 17 bases between them. Germline loops: CDR1 SGHAT, CDR2 FQDESV (reference sequence). CDR3 length: 14 residues. The chain's CDR3 is CASSQAEFLDIQYF. The CDR3 DNA is TGTGCCAGCAGTCAGGCAGAGTTCCTGGACATTCAGTACTTC.

The V and J genes are TRBV6-2 or TRBV6-3 and TRBJ2-7; no clear D gene. The CDR3 sequence is 14 residues long. Trimming cost V 5 bases and J 2 bases, with 13 bases left between them. Germline V gene lookup returns CDR1 MNHEY and CDR2 SVGEGT. The CDR3 DNA reads as TGTGCCAGCAGTGGGCCTATGGGCGCCTACGAGCAGTACTTC. Amino acids: CASSGPMGAYEQYF.

The chain is built from TRBV15 and TRBJ2-7, with 10 bases identical to TRBD1. This CDR3 has 15 amino acids. Trimming cost V 6 bases and J 5 bases; bases outside gene matches: 10. The germline V gene has CDR1 LNHNV and CDR2 YYDKDF (reference sequence). CDR3 nucleotide sequence: TGTGCCACCAGTGGGTCCGGGACAGGGGCCAACGAGCAGTACTTC. This translates into CATSGSGTGANEQYF.

This clonotype was picked up many times. The V gene is TRBV6-6, the J gene TRBJ2-1; 9 nucleotides match TRBD1. CDR1 is MNHNY, CDR2 SVGAGI, per germline (reference sequence). This CDR3 has 14 amino acids. V lost 5 bases and J lost 9; bases outside the gene matches: 8. Here the CDR3 reads CASSRTGVGGEQFF. The CDR3 region has the DNA TGTGCCAGCAGTCGGACAGGGGTTGGAGGTGAGCAGTTCTTC.

The rearrangement joins TRBV7-3 to TRBJ2-6; 12 bases map to TRBD1. Germline values: CDR1 SGHTA, CDR2 FQGTGA. Losses at the gene ends were 2 bases for V and 0 bases for J; bases not matched to a gene: 2. The length of the CDR3 is 18 residues. The DNA for the CDR3 is TGTGCCAGCAGCTTAGGGACAGGGGGCCTCTCTGGGGCCAACGTCCTGACTTTC. This sequence encodes CASSLGTGGLSGANVLTF.

This rearrangement joins TRBV19 to TRBJ2-7; D is perhaps TRBD2 (6 bases). CDR3 length: 13 residues. Germline V lookup: CDR1 LNHDA, CDR2 SQIVND (reference sequence). Trimming shortened V by 8 bases and J by 2 bases, and 13 bases separated the two germline ends. The CDR3 loop is CASSEGLPYEQYF. CDR3 DNA sequence: TGTGCCAGTTCGGAGGGGCTGCCCTACGAGCAGTACTTC.

This clonotype came up a few times. V gene TRBV6-5 combines with J gene TRBJ2-1, with TRBD2 as a possible D gene (6 bases). The CDR3 contains 16 residues. CDR1 is MNHEY, CDR2 SVGAGI, per germline. The V end lost 0 bases, the J end lost 9 bases, and 18 bases lay between the germline ends. The CDR3 protein is CASSYSAGRRHSEQFF. CDR3 DNA sequence: TGTGCCAGCAGTTACTCGGCGGGGAGACGGCATTCTGAGCAGTTCTTC.

This chain links TRBV6-5 with TRBJ2-3; 9 bases line up with TRBD1. This CDR3 has 14 residues. V was pared by 6 bases and J by 5 bases, with 6 bases of the junction left unmatched. CDR1 MNHEY and CDR2 SVGAGI come from the germline V gene. CDR3 nucleotides: TGTGCCAGCAGCCTGGGACAGGGTCTAGATACGCAGTATTTT. Its protein product is CASSLGQGLDTQYF.